Below, one TCR beta chain is given with its context. This sample was included in a study of control samples from healthy donors and cancer patients. Data came from immunoSEQ multiplex PCR; TCRdb stores just in-frame clones and leaves some out. Of about 98,000 clones in the sample, approximately 82% are singletons; the top ten hold about 2%. This CDR3 has 12 residues. V shed 6 bases and J shed 6 bases, with 12 bases lying between them. Sequencing was done on a sample of blood. J is TRBJ2-7 and V is TRBV12-3 or TRBV12-4; TRBD2 is a possible D gene (6 bases). The TCR sequence derives from a man in his sixties in good health. This CDR3 reads CASSQTRSEQYF. DNA for the CDR3: TGTGCCAGCAGCCAGACTAGATCCGAGCAGTACTTC.